This paragraph covers one TCR beta chain sequence. Per the original data handling: Using reference gene primer amplification, nucleated cell counts were estimated. Method: immunoSEQ multiplex PCR; TCRdb's copy keeps in-frame clones and lacks some. V and J calls and clone size are those listed in that table; D and trimming were worked out from the DNA. The sample comprises 150,000 or so clones, 90% of which are singletons, and around 17% rests with the top ten. This sample is part of a study of blood T cell repertoires in COVID-19. Study-level information: Spain, Italy and the United States supplied samples that represented acute and convalescent COVID-19. T cells, B-cell-depleted T cells, or PBMCs provided the cDNA or gDNA that served as material.

The CDR3 has 16 residues. The germline V gene has CDR1 WNHNN and CDR2 SYGVQD (reference sequence). V dropped 4 bases and J dropped 1; count of bases not matched to a gene: 8. The chain is built from TRBV10-1 and TRBJ2-5; 8 nucleotides line up with TRBD2. This TCR was sampled from a man in his fifties or sixties with active or convalescent COVID-19. The material sequenced was peripheral blood. The CDR3 here is CASSASGTRPQETQYF. The DNA of the CDR3 is TGCGCCAGCAGTGCAAGCGGGACTAGGCCCCAAGAGACCCAGTACTTC.